One sample yielded the 4 T cell receptor beta chains listed below, sequenced in a study of tumor and adjacent non-tumor tissue in lung cancer. The library came from three nested PCR rounds adapted from ARM-PCR protocols. MiXCR was run by TCRdb on the multiplex PCR reads, yielding one entry per CDR3 protein. The sample includes 85,000 or so distinct CDR3 sequences, 76% seen only once; the top ten take less than 25%. This sample's RNA came from whole unsorted tissue. The normal lung tissue was taken more than 3 cm from the tumor edge. Sequencing used distant non-tumor lung tissue. These receptors originate from a woman aged 45 to 65 with non-small cell lung cancer.

Concerning this clonotype itself: The conserved final phenylalanine or tryptophan is absent from the CDR3, which likely points to a read error. The gene calls are TRBV6-4 and TRBJ2-1, with 9 bases identical to TRBD2. CDR3 length: 13 residues. The germline V gene has CDR1 MRHNA and CDR2 SNTAGT. The CDR3 region has the DNA TGTACCAGCTCCCAGCGGGAGGCCGGTGGGCAGTTCATC. As protein: CTSSQREAGGQFI.

Concerning this clonotype itself: A read error may account for a junction end that differs from germline. J is TRBJ2-3 and V is TRBV6-6; D is undetermined. The germline V gene has CDR1 MNHNY and CDR2 SVGAGI (reference sequence). The CDR3 contains 14 residues. Here the CDR3 DNA reads TGTGACAGCACCGAAGATAGTATCATAGATACGCAGTATTTT. Translated, it gives CDSTEDSIIDTQYF.

This clonotype was recorded once. The chain has TRBV29-1 and TRBJ2-1; D possibly corresponds to TRBD2 (6 bases). The J call is uncertain, as TRBJ2-7 better fits the DNA end. Germline CDR1 and CDR2: SQVTM and ANQGSEA. The CDR3 consists of 15 residues. CDR3 amino acids: CSVEVSGSFYNEQYF. The CDR3 DNA is TGCAGCGTTGAAGTGTCCGGGAGCTTCTACAATGAGCAGTACTTC.

J is TRBJ1-2 and V is TRBV28; D uncertain. The CDR3 has 14 residues. The ends were cut back, 2 bases at V and 5 bases at J, with 12 bases in the middle. CDR1 is MDHEN, CDR2 SYDVKM, per germline. The CDR3 loop is CASSLGIVGYGYTF. The CDR3 DNA sequence: TGTGCCAGCAGTTTAGGTATTGTAGGGTATGGCTACACCTTC.